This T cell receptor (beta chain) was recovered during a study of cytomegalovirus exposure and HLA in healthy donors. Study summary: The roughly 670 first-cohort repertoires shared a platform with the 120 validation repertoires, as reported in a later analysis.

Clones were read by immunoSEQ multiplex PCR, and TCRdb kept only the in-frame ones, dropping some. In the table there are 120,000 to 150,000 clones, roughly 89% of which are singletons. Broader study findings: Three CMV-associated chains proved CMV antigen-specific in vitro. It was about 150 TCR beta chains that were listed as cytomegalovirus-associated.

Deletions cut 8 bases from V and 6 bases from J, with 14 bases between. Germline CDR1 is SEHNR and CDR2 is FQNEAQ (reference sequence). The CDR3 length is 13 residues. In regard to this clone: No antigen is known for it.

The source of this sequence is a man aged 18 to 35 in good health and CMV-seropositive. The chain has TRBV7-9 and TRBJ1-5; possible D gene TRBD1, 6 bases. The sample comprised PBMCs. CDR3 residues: CASGRGGGQPQHF. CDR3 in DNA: TGTGCCAGCGGGAGGGGGGGCGGTCAGCCCCAGCATTTT.